The 10 T cell receptor beta chains presented below share a single source sample, sequenced in a study of cytomegalovirus exposure and HLA in healthy donors. 13 Jbeta primers and 60 Vbeta primers were used for the PCR. TCRdb's table, derived via immunoSEQ multiplex PCR, lists solely in-frame clones and lacks some. The sample includes around 160,000 clones, roughly 88% of them seen just once. Source material: PBMCs. These receptors originate from a man between 18 and 29 years old in good health and CMV-seropositive.

The chain joins TRBV28 to TRBJ1-6, with D perhaps TRBD1 (5 bases). CDR1 and CDR2 from the germline V gene are MDHEN and SYDVKM. V was cut by 2 bases and J by 10 bases, with 12 bases left in between. The length of the CDR3 is 14 residues. CDR3 residues: CASSLQGYSSPLHF. DNA of the CDR3: TGTGCCAGCAGTTTACAGGGATACTCCTCACCCCTCCACTTT.

V gene TRBV6-5 combines with J gene TRBJ2-6, with unresolved D. Germline lookup yields CDR1 MNHEY and CDR2 SVGAGI. The CDR3 runs 13 residues. Trimming left V 4 bases short and J 4 bases short, with 5 bases between. The CDR3 loop is CASSFQGANVLTF. The DNA of the CDR3 is TGTGCCAGCAGTTTTCAGGGGGCCAACGTCCTGACTTTC.

The chain carries TRBV18 and TRBJ1-5; D perhaps matches TRBD1 (6 bases). Germline assignment: CDR1 KGHSH and CDR2 LQKENI. The CDR3 has 14 residues. V gave up 3 bases and J gave up 6 bases, with 12 bases separating them. CDR3 bases: TGTGCCAGCTCACCGACAGGCCCCGGTCAGCCCCAGCATTTT. Translating gives CASSPTGPGQPQHF.

A few counts support this clone. The rearrangement links TRBV5-1 to TRBJ2-2, with 7 bases aligning to TRBD1. CDR3 length: 15 amino acids. Germline loops: CDR1 SGHRS, CDR2 YFSETQ. The trim removed 1 base at V and 6 bases at J, leaving 6 bases unmatched. DNA of the CDR3: TGCGCCAGCAGCTTGTTAGACAGGGCCCCCGGGGAGCTGTTTTTT. This sequence encodes CASSLLDRAPGELFF.

The chain uses TRBV5-1 and TRBJ2-1; 14 bases line up with TRBD2. V lost 3 bases to trimming and J lost 0 bases; unmatched junction nucleotides: 8. The germline CDR1 and CDR2 sequences are SGHRS and YFSETQ. This CDR3 has 19 residues. The CDR3 reads CASSSLGLAGASSYNEQFF. CDR3 nucleotides: TGCGCCAGCAGCTCCTTGGGACTAGCGGGGGCGAGCTCCTACAATGAGCAGTTCTTC.

The V gene is TRBV12-5, the J gene TRBJ1-4; 8 nucleotides agree with TRBD1. The CDR3 loop spans 14 amino acids. Germline loops: CDR1 LGHNT, CDR2 FRNRAP. Trimming removed 4 bases from V and 8 bases from J; junction bases left unmatched: 6. In DNA, the CDR3 is TGTGCTAGTGGTTCAGACAGGGGATGGGAAAAACTGTTTTTT. It encodes CASGSDRGWEKLFF.

The V gene is TRBV5-4, the J gene TRBJ1-5, with D possibly TRBD1 on 6 matching bases. The V gene lost 10 bases and the J gene lost 0 bases, with 23 bases spanning the gap. The CDR3 spans 17 residues. CDR1 and CDR2 from the germline V gene are SGHNT and YYREEE (reference sequence). The CDR3 spells CAYRPGGPGYSNQPQHF. The CDR3 region has the DNA TGTGCCTATCGACCGGGGGGGCCAGGGTATAGCAATCAGCCCCAGCATTTT.

Worth noting for this clone: Other DNA variants within this sample encode the same CDR3. The chain joins TRBV5-1 to TRBJ2-1; 8 bases are shared with TRBD2. With V trimmed by 2 bases and J by 4 bases, 5 bases remained unmatched. The CDR3 runs 15 residues. CDR1 is SGHRS and CDR2 is YFSETQ in the germline V gene. CDR3 protein: CASSFRAGVYNEQFF. The DNA of the CDR3 is TGCGCCAGCAGCTTCAGAGCGGGGGTTTACAATGAGCAGTTCTTC. Supplemented by reference TRBV5-1 and TRBJ2-1, the full variable domain reads KAGVTQTPRYLIKTRGQQVTLSCSPISGHRSVSWYQQTPGQGLQFLFEYFSETQRNKGNFPGRFSGRQFSNSRSEMNVSTLELGDSALYLCASSFRAGVYNEQFFGPGTRLTVL.

The table lists this clone with many counts. The rearrangement links TRBV18 to TRBJ1-2; D unclear. The ends were cut back, 5 bases at V and 4 bases at J, with 11 bases in the middle. The CDR3 totals 13 residues. Germline V CDR1 and CDR2: KGHSH, LQKENI. For the CDR3, the DNA is TGTGCCAGCTCAAAAGAGGCCGCCTATGGCTACACCTTC. Its protein product is CASSKEAAYGYTF.

This sequence joins TRBV5-1 and TRBJ2-1; 10 bases are shared with TRBD1. Trimming took 3 bases from V and 12 from J; bases not matched to a gene: 3. Germline CDR1 reads SGHRS; CDR2 reads YFSETQ. The CDR3 spans 12 residues. Written as DNA, the CDR3 is TGCGCCAGCAGCTCAGGACAGGGGGGGCAGTTCTTC. It is translated as CASSSGQGGQFF.